Only one count was recorded for the clone carrying this T cell receptor beta chain. Its antigen is unknown. The entry originates in a study of cytomegalovirus exposure and HLA in healthy donors. Primers included in the PCR were 60 Vbeta and 13 Jbeta primers. Sequenced by immunoSEQ multiplex PCR; TCRdb stores in-frame clones only, minus some. The data hold fewer than 200,000 clones, with around four fifths observed a single time. The V gene's germline CDR1 is SGHRS and CDR2 YFSETQ. V lost 4 bases to trimming and J lost 0 bases, with 20 bases between them. The CDR3 consists of 18 residues. Study results and caveats: It was in a later analysis that TCR association rates were seen to vary by HLA locus, highest for DRB1 and lowest for HLA-C.

The sample consisted of PBMCs. This receptor was obtained from a girl aged 2 to 9 in good health and CMV-seropositive. The chain links TRBV5-1 to TRBJ2-1; no reliable D call. This chain's CDR3 is CASSVNPIGGSSYNEQFF. As DNA, the CDR3 is TGCGCCAGCAGCGTAAACCCCATTGGCGGCAGCTCCTACAATGAGCAGTTCTTC.